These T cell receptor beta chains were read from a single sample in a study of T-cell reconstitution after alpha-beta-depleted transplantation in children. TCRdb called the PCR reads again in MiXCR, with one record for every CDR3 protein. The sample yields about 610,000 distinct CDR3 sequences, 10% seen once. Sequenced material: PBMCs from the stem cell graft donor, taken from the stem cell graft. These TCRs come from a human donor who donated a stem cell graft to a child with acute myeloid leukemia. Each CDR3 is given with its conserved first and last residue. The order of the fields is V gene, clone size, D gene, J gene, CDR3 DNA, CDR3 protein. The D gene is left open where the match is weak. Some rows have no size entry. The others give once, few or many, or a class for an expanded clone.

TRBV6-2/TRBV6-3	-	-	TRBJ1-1	TGTGCCAGCAGTTACTCAGGTGGGGGAAACACTGAAGCTTTCTTT	CASSYSGGGNTEAFF
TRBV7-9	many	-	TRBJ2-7	TGTGCCAGCAGCTTAGCCGACAGGTTCGCCTACGAGCAGTACTTC	CASSLADRFAYEQYF
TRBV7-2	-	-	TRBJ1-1	TGTGCCAGCAGCCAACAGGGTTACCCGAACACTGAAGCTTTCTTT	CASSQQGYPNTEAFF
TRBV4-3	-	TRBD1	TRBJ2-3	TGCGCCAGCAGTTCCGGGACAGGGGCCGGCACAGATACGCAGTATTTT	CASSSGTGAGTDTQYF
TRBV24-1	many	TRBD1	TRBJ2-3	TGTGCCACCAAGCCGACAGGGAAGATCACAGATACGCAGTATTTT	CATKPTGKITDTQYF
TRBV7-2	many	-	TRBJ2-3	TGTGCCAGCAGCCCGCGGGGAGCTAGCACAGATACGCAGTATTTT	CASSPRGASTDTQYF
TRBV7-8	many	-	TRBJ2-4	TGTGCCAGCAGCTTACTAGGGACAGCGGGCATTCAGTACTTC	CASSLLGTAGIQYF
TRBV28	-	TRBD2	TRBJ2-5	TGTGCCAGCAGTTTATCGGCTAGCGGGAGGGTCGGGGAGACCCAGTACTTC	CASSLSASGRVGETQYF
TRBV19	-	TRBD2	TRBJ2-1	TGTGCCAGTTCAAAGCGGGAGGGCGTGGCAGATGAGCAGTTCTTC	CASSKREGVADEQFF
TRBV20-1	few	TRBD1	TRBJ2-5	TGCAGTGCTAGCGAATTCAGGGGGTCCCAAGAGACCCAGTACTTC	CSASEFRGSQETQYF
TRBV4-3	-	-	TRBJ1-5	TGCGCCAGCAGCCCGGACCGTTTTAATCAGCCCCAGCATTTT	CASSPDRFNQPQHF
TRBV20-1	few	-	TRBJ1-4	TGCAGTGCTAGTTCCACCAGCAAAATTGAAAAACTGTTTTTT	CSASSTSKIEKLFF
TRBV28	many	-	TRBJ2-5	TGTGCCAGCAGTAGTAGCGTAAAGACCCAGTACTTC	CASSSSVKTQYF
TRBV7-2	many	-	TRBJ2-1	TGTGCCAGCAGCCCCGCCCTTGAGCAGTTCTTC	CASSPALEQFF
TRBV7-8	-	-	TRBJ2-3	TGTGCCAGCAGCCCGTGGGAGCTCACATCCGTGGATACGCAGTATTTT	CASSPWELTSVDTQYF
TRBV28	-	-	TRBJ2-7	TGTGCCAGCAGTCCCCTGGCCCGACAAAGCGAGCAGTACTTC	CASSPLARQSEQYF
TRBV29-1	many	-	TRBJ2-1	TGCAGCGTTGAGGAGAGAGCCGATGAGCAGTTCTTC	CSVEERADEQFF
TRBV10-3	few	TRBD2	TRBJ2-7	TGTGCCATCAGTGAGTCGAGCGGGATCTCCTACGAGCAGTACTTC	CAISESSGISYEQYF
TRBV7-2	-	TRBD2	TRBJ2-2	TGTGCCAGCAGCCCAGGGCCGGGACTAACGAACACCGGGGAGCTGTTTTTT	CASSPGPGLTNTGELFF
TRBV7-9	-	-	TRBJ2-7	TGTGCCAGCAGCCCACAGGTGGACCACGAGCAGTACTTC	CASSPQVDHEQYF
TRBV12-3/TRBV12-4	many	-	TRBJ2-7	TGTGCCAGCAGTTTAGTTCAGGGGGGAGGGGAGCAGTACTTC	CASSLVQGGGEQYF
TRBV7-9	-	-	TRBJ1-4	TGTGCCAGCAGCTTCCGAGTCGAGGGGGAAAAACTGTTTTTT	CASSFRVEGEKLFF
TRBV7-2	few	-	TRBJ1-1	TGTGCCAGCACTTGGGGTCGGCGAAACACTGAAGCTTTCTTT	CASTWGRRNTEAFF
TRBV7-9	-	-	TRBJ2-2	TGTGCAGGGAACACCGGGGAGCTGTTTTTT	CAGNTGELFF
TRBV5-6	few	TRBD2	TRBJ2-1	TGTGCCAGCAGCTTGAGGTCTAGCGGCTACAATGAGCAGTTCTTC	CASSLRSSGYNEQFF
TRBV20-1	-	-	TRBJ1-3	TGCAGTGCTAGAGACGGGGGACCCGGAAACACCATATATTTT	CSARDGGPGNTIYF
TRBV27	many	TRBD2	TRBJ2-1	TGTGCCAGCAGTTTATCGACTAGCGGGAGGTACAATGAGCAGTTCTTC	CASSLSTSGRYNEQFF
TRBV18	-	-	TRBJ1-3	TGTGCCAGCTCACCACAGGTCGGCTCTGGAAACACCATATATTTT	CASSPQVGSGNTIYF
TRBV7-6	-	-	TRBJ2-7	TGTGCCAGCAGCTTAGCCGCACAGGTTGATCACTACGAGCAGTACTTC	CASSLAAQVDHYEQYF
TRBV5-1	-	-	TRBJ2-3	TGCGCCAGCAGCTTCCGCGGGGACAGAAGCACAGATACGCAGTATTTT	CASSFRGDRSTDTQYF
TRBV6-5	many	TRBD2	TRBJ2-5	TGTGCCAGCAGACCTGGACTAGCGGGAGTTGGAGAGACCCAGTACTTC	CASRPGLAGVGETQYF
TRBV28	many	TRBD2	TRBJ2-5	TGTGCCAGCAGTCGAAGGACTAGCGGCCAAGAGACCCAGTACTTC	CASSRRTSGQETQYF
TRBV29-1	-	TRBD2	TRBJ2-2	TGCAGCGTCGTGACTAGCGGAACTAACACCGGGGAGCTGTTTTTT	CSVVTSGTNTGELFF
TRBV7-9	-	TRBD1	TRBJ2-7	TGTGCCAGCAGCTCATGGGGGACAGGGAATACCTACGAGCAGTACTTC	CASSSWGTGNTYEQYF
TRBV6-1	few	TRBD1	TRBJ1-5	TGTGCCAGCGGCACTGGGACAGGGATGCAGCCCCAGCATTTT	CASGTGTGMQPQHF
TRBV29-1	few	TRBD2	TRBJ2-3	TGCAGCGTCCAGACTAGCGGAGCCAGCACAGATACGCAGTATTTT	CSVQTSGASTDTQYF
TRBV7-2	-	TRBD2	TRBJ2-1	TGTGCCAGCAGCTTGACTCAAACCGGGACTAGCGATGAGCGGTTCTTC	CASSLTQTGTSDERFF
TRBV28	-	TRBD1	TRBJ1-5	TGTGCCAGCAGTTCCCCCTGGGACAGAACTTATCAGCCCCAGCATTTT	CASSSPWDRTYQPQHF
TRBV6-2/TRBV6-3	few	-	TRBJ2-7	TGTGCCAGCGCCAATAGCCTCGAGCAGTACTTC	CASANSLEQYF
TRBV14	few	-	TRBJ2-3	TGTGCCAGCAGCCAAGATATAGAAGATACGCAGTATTTT	CASSQDIEDTQYF
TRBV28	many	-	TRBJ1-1	TGTGCCAGCAGGGGAACCGGGACCCCGTGGGGGGCTGAAGCTTTCTTT	CASRGTGTPWGAEAFF
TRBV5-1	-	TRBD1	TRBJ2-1	TGCGCCAGCAGCATGGACAGGGACAATGAGCAGTTCTTC	CASSMDRDNEQFF
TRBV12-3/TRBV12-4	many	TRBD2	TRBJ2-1	TGTGCCAGCAGTTTATCTAGCGGGGGTAATGAGCAGTTCTTC	CASSLSSGGNEQFF
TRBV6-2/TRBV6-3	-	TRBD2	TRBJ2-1	TGTGCCAGCAGTCCAATCCGACTAGCGGGGAATGAGCAGTTCTTC	CASSPIRLAGNEQFF
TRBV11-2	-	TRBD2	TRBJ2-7	TGTGCCAGCAGCTTTGCGGGAGTGAGCTACGAGCAGTACTTC	CASSFAGVSYEQYF
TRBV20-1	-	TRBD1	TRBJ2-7	TGCAGTGCTCCAGCCTCCGACAGGGTTCTCTACGAGCAGTACTTC	CSAPASDRVLYEQYF